This T cell receptor beta chain was captured in a study of blood T cell repertoires in COVID-19. On the study more broadly: Specimens from acute and convalescent COVID-19 originated in the United States, Italy and Spain. The cDNA or gDNA used as material had been derived from T cells, B-cell-depleted T cells, or PBMCs.

The CDR3 length is 15 residues. In germline, CDR1 is LNHDA, CDR2 SQIVND (reference sequence). V lost 9 bases, J lost 2 bases, and 9 bases stayed unmatched. In the authors' workflow: Amplified reference gene primers provided the basis for estimating nucleated cell counts. Repertoires were generated with immunoSEQ multiplex PCR, while TCRdb's copy carries only in-frame clones and drops some. V and J calls and clone size follow that table, whereas D and trimming were derived from the DNA. The data contain 70,000 to 90,000 clones, roughly 80% of them singletons. The V gene is TRBV19, the J gene TRBJ1-1; 10 bases agree with TRBD1. The source material was peripheral blood. The sequence was collected from a woman aged 60 to 75 with acute or convalescent COVID-19. CDR3 residues: CASTLGDRGNTEAFF. The CDR3 region has the DNA TGTGCCAGCACACTGGGGGACAGGGGAAACACTGAAGCTTTCTTT.